The 8 T cell receptor beta chains below were found in one sample sequenced in a study of cytomegalovirus exposure and HLA in healthy donors (TCRdb year 2017). Library method: the immunoSEQ multiplex PCR assay. A mixture of 60 forward primers for TCR Vbeta segments and 13 reverse primers for TCR Jbeta segments was used in the multiplex PCR. The clones in this table, taken by TCRdb from immuneACCESS, are in-frame only. Not every clone is retained; where verified, under half of the shortfall comes from an unresolved V gene, and the cause of the rest is unknown. The sample data list 70,000 to 95,000 clones, and over 60% of these were observed just once. The ten most abundant clones make up roughly 4.8% of the sample. Material: PBMCs. These receptors all stem from a man younger than 45 in good health and CMV-seropositive.

The rearrangement links TRBV5-1 to TRBJ1-6; D is unclear. CDR1 and CDR2 (germline): SGHRS, YFSETQ. The CDR3 is made up of 16 amino acids. Trimming stripped 0 bases from V and 0 bases from J, with 7 bases between. The chain's CDR3 is CASSLVRSSYNSPLHF. The CDR3 coding sequence is TGCGCCAGCAGCTTGGTTCGGAGCTCCTATAATTCACCCCTCCACTTT.

Comment on this clone: Other DNA sequences from this sample encode an identical CDR3 as well. The chain uses TRBV5-4 and TRBJ1-1; tentatively, D is TRBD1 (5 bases). CDR3 size: 14 residues. With 1 base removed from V and 9 bases from J, the gap between germline ends came to 16 bases. CDR1 is SGHNT and CDR2 is YYREEE in the germline V gene (reference sequence). The CDR3 is CASSLRGTTPKAFF. CDR3 DNA: TGTGCCAGCAGCTTGAGGGGTACGACCCCAAAAGCTTTCTTT.

V usage is TRBV4-1 and J usage is TRBJ1-1; D is unclear. This CDR3 region has 15 residues. Trimming removed 0 bases at V and 0 bases at J, with 8 bases between. Germline assignment: CDR1 MGHRA and CDR2 YSYEKL. CDR3 sequence (DNA): TGCGCCAGCAGCCAAGATATGACACTGAACACTGAAGCTTTCTTT. It translates to CASSQDMTLNTEAFF.

The rearrangement uses TRBV9 and TRBJ1-4; D perhaps matches TRBD1 (5 bases). Germline CDR1 and CDR2: SGDLS and YYNGEE. This CDR3 is built from 17 residues. The V and J ends lost 3 bases and 8 bases respectively, with 23 bases between them. The CDR3 protein is CASSAGGIAGPGEKLFF. CDR3 in DNA: TGTGCCAGCAGCGCCGGAGGTATCGCGGGGCCTGGAGAAAAACTGTTTTTT. Full variable domain (missing parts from reference TRBV9 and TRBJ1-4): DSGVTQTPKHLITATGQRVTLRCSPRSGDLSVYWYQQSLDQGLQFLIQYYNGEERAKGNILERFSAQQFPDLHSELNLSSLELGDSALYFCASSAGGIAGPGEKLFFGSGTQLSVL.

The chain recombines TRBV11-2 with TRBJ2-5, with 7 positions matching TRBD2. This CDR3 is built from 14 residues. V was clipped by 1 base and J by 7 bases; unmatched bases: 6. The V gene's germline CDR1 is SGHAT and CDR2 FQNNGV. CDR3 nucleotides: TGTGCCAGCAGCTTAGGGCGCGGGGGAGGGACCCAGTACTTC. Its protein is CASSLGRGGGTQYF.

The V and J genes are TRBV5-6 and TRBJ1-1; D perhaps matches TRBD1 (6 bases). The CDR3 is 18 amino acids. The V gene lost 2 bases and the J gene lost 0 bases, with 20 bases spanning the gap. The V gene's germline CDR1 is SGHDT and CDR2 YYEEEE. The CDR3 DNA reads as TGTGCCAGCAGCTTCGAACAGGGACGACCTACCGTGAACACTGAAGCTTTCTTT. Encoded protein: CASSFEQGRPTVNTEAFF.

The V and J genes are TRBV4-1 and TRBJ2-7; 10 nucleotides match TRBD2. This CDR3 has 15 residues. The V segment lost 6 bases and the J segment 0 bases; nucleotides outside the gene matches: 5. Germline CDR1 MGHRA, CDR2 YSYEKL. The CDR3 bases are TGCGCCAGCAGACAGACTAGCGGGCCCTCCTACGAGCAGTACTTC. Protein: CASRQTSGPSYEQYF.

This clone was detected once. This sequence joins TRBV5-1 and TRBJ2-3, with 7 nucleotides matching TRBD1. The CDR3 sequence is 16 residues long. Germline CDR1 and CDR2: SGHRS and YFSETQ. The V and J ends lost 2 bases and 2 bases, in that order; junction bases with no gene match: 8. The DNA for the CDR3 is TGCGCCAGCAGCTTTATCGCAGGGGGAGTCACAGATACGCAGTATTTT. It specifies CASSFIAGGVTDTQYF.